This T cell receptor beta chain appears in the sequencing data of a study of blood T cell repertoires in COVID-19. CDR3 size: 16 residues. Between the trimmed V and J ends, which lost 0 bases and 5 bases, there was a span of 12 bases. The V gene's germline CDR1 is SGHKS and CDR2 YYEKEE (reference sequence). In the original analysis: Amplification of reference gene primers provided the estimated nucleated cell counts. Sequencing was performed with immunoSEQ multiplex PCR; in TCRdb, only in-frame clones are kept and a portion is missing. Clone size and V and J calls were adopted from that table, with D and trimming inferred from the DNA. The sample gives 76,000 or so clones, 86% of which show up once; approximately 15% is in the top ten.

The receptor was derived from an elderly man in a cohort sampled during active COVID-19. The chain is built from TRBV5-5 and TRBJ1-6, with D possibly being TRBD1 (5 bases). Sequences were obtained from peripheral blood. The CDR3 DNA sequence: TGTGCCAGCAGCTTGGCCGCGACAGCTGATAATTCACCCCTCCACTTT. Translated, it gives CASSLAATADNSPLHF.